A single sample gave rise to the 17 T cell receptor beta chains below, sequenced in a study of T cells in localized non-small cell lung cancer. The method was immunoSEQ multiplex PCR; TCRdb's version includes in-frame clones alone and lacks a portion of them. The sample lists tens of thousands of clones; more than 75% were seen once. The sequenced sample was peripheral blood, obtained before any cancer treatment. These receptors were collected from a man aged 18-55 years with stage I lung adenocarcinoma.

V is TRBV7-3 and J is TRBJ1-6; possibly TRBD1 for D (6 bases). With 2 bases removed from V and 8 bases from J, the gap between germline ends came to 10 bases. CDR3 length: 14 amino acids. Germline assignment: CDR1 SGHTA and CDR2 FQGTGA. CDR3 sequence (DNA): TGTGCCAGCAGCTTAGGGGGCGGCGATTCACCCCTCCACTTT. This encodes CASSLGGGDSPLHF. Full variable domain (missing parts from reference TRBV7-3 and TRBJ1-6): GAGVSQTPSNKVTEKGKYVELRCDPISGHTALYWYRQSLGQGPEFLIYFQGTGAADDSGLPNDRFFAVRPEGSVSTLKIQRTERGDSAVYLCASSLGGGDSPLHFGNGTRLTVT.

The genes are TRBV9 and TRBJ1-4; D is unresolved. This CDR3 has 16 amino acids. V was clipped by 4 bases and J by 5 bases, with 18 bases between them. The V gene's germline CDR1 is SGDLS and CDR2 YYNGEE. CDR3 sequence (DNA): TGTGCCAGCAGCCCCCATCGCGCAGGAACAAATGAAAAACTGTTTTTT. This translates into CASSPHRAGTNEKLFF.

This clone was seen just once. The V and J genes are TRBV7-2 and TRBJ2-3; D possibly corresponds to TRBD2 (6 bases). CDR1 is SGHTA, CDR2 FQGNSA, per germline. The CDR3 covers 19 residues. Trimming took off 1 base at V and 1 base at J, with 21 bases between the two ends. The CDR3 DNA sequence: TGTGCCAGCAGCTTAGAAGGTGGGGGGTTGACTAGAGGCACAGATACGCAGTATTTT. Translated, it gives CASSLEGGGLTRGTDTQYF. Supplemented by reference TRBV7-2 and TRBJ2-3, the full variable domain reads GAGVSQSPSNKVTEKGKDVELRCDPISGHTALYWYRQSLGQGLEFLIYFQGNSAPDKSGLPSDRFSAERTGGSVSTLTIQRTQQEDSAVYLCASSLEGGGLTRGTDTQYFGPGTRLTVL.

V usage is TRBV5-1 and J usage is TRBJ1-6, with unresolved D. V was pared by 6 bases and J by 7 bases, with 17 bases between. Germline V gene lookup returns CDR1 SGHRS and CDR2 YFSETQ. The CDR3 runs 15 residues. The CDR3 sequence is CASKMDGVSNSPLHF. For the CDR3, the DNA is TGCGCCAGCAAAATGGACGGGGTGTCCAATTCACCCCTCCACTTT.

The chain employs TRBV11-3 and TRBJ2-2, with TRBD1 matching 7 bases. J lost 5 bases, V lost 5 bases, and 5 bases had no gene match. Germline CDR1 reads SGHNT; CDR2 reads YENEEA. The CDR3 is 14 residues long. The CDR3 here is CASSQGQPTGELFF. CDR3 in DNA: TGTGCCAGCAGCCAGGGACAGCCGACCGGGGAGCTGTTTTTT. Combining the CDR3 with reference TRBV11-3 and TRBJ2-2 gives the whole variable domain EAGVVQSPRYKIIEKKQPVAFWCNPISGHNTLYWYLQNLGQGPELLIRYENEEAVDDSQLPKDRFSAERLKGVDSTLKIQPAELGDSAVYLCASSQGQPTGELFFGEGSRLTVL.

The CDR3 nucleotides read TGCGCCAGCAGCCAGCGGACTAGCGGAGCCTCCTACAATGAGCAGTTCTTC. Translated: CASSQRTSGASYNEQFF. The chain is built from TRBV4-3 and TRBJ2-1, with 10 bases fitting TRBD2. The V gene's germline CDR1 is LGHNA and CDR2 YSLEER. The ends lost 3 bases at V and 0 bases at J; junction bases unmatched: 5. The CDR3 is 17 residues long.

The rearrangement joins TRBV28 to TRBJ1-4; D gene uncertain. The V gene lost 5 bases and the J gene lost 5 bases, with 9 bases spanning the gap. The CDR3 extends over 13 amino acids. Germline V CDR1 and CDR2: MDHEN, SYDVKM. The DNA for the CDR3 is TGTGCCAGCAGTCCCGGGATAAATGAAAAACTGTTTTTT. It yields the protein CASSPGINEKLFF.

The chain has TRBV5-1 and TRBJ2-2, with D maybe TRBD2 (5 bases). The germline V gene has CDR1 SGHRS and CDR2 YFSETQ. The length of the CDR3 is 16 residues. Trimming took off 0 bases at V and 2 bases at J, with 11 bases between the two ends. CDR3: CASSLGSSGNTGELFF. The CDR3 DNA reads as TGCGCCAGCAGCTTGGGGTCCAGCGGTAACACCGGGGAGCTGTTTTTT.

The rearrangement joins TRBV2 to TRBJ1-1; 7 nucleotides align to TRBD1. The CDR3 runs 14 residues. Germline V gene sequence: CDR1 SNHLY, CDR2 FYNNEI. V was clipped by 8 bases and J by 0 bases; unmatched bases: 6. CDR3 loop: CASRDSLMNTEAFF. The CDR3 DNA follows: TGTGCCAGCCGGGACAGCCTTATGAACACTGAAGCTTTCTTT.

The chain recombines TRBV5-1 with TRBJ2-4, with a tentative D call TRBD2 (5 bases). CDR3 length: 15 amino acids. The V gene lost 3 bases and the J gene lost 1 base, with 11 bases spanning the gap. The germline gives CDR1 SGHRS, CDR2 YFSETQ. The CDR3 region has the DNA TGCGCCAGCAGCTCTGGACTGACCGCCAAAAACATTCAGTACTTC. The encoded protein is CASSSGLTAKNIQYF.

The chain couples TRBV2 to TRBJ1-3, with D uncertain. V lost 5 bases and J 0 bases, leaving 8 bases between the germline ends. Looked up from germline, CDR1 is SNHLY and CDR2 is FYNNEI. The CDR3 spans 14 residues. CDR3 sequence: CASSTRNSGNTIYF. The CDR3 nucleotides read TGTGCCAGCAGTACCCGGAACTCTGGAAACACCATATATTTT.

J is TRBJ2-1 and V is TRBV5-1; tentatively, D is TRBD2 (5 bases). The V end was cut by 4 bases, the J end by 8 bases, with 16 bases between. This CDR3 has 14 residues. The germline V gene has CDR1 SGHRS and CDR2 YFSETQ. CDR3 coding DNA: TGCGCCAGCAGCAGCGCAGTGGGGAGCGATGAGCAGTTCTTC. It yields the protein CASSSAVGSDEQFF.

The CDR3 reads CATSRDVTGNTIYF. CDR3 nucleotide sequence: TGTGCCACCAGCAGAGATGTGACTGGAAACACCATATATTTT. The rearrangement links TRBV15 to TRBJ1-3; no definite D call. CDR1 and CDR2 from the germline V gene are LNHNV and YYDKDF (reference sequence). This CDR3 is built from 14 residues. V lost 0 bases to trimming and J lost 2 bases, with 5 bases between them.

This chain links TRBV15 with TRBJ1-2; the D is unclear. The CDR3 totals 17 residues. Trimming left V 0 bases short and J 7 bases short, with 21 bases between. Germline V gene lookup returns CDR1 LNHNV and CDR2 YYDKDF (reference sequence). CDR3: CATSRDLTGLKAGGYTF. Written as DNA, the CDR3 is TGTGCCACCAGCAGAGATCTCACCGGGCTTAAGGCGGGTGGCTACACCTTC.

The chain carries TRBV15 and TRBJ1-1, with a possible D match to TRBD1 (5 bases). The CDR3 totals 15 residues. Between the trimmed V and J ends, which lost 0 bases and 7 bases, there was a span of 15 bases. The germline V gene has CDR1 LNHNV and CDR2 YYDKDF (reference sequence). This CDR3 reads CATSRDSGGKGEAFF. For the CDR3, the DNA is TGTGCCACCAGCAGAGATTCGGGGGGGAAGGGTGAAGCTTTCTTT.

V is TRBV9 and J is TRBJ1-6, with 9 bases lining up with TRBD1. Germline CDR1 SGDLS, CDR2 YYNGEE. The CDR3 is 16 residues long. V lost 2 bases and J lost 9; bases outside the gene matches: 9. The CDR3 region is CASSVDPGQGISPLHF. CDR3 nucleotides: TGTGCCAGCAGCGTCGATCCGGGACAGGGTATTTCACCCCTCCACTTT.

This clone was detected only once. CDR3 DNA: TGTGCCAGCAGCCCACCCGGTACAGGGGATGGCTACACCTTC. It specifies CASSPPGTGDGYTF. The rearrangement joins TRBV7-9 to TRBJ1-2; 7 nucleotides match TRBD1. J lost 6 bases, V lost 5 bases, and 9 bases had no gene match. The CDR3 extends over 14 amino acids. CDR1 SEHNR and CDR2 FQNEAQ come from the germline V gene (reference sequence).